One and the same sample provided the 20 T cell receptor beta chains below, sequenced in a study of blood T cells in healthy people across ages. Primed by a sample-barcoded 5' primer and a J-beta primer mix, a second PCR proceeded for about 6 to 11 cycles. TCRdb reprocessed the 5' RACE reads via MiXCR and lists one record per CDR3 protein. The sample records 700,000 or so distinct CDR3 sequences, 22% being singletons. Sequencing input: blood. The receptor source for this set is an older man in good health.

This clonotype turned up a few times. The J gene is TRBJ2-7, the V gene TRBV14; TRBD1 might be the D (5 bases). V gave up 0 bases and J gave up 12 bases, with 9 bases separating them. Per germline, CDR1 SGHDN and CDR2 FVKESK. The CDR3 totals 11 residues. The CDR3, as DNA: TGTGCCAGCAGCCAAGAGTCAGGGCGGTACTTC. Amino acid sequence: CASSQESGRYF.

The chain combines TRBV3-1 with TRBJ1-1, with TRBD1 matching 8 bases. J was trimmed by 9 bases and V by 6 bases; bases with no gene match: 12. The CDR3 has 14 amino acids. CDR1 is LGHDT and CDR2 is YNNKEL in the germline V gene (reference sequence). CDR3 in amino acids: CASSRRDRGSKAFF. The CDR3 DNA sequence: TGTGCCAGCAGTCGGAGAGACAGGGGCAGCAAAGCTTTCTTT. Combining the CDR3 with reference TRBV3-1 and TRBJ1-1 gives the whole variable domain DTAVSQTPKYLVTQMGNDKSIKCEQNLGHDTMYWYKQDSKKFLKIMFSYNNKELIINETVPNRFSPKSPDKAHLNLHINSLELGDSAVYFCASSRRDRGSKAFFGQGTRLTVV.

This clonotype was observed at least ten times. V usage is TRBV5-4 and J usage is TRBJ2-1, with TRBD2 as a possible D gene (5 bases). The germline V gene encodes CDR1 SGHNT and CDR2 YYREEE (reference sequence). Trimming shortened V by 4 bases and J by 8 bases, and 7 bases separated the two germline ends. This CDR3 region has 11 residues. The CDR3 loop reads CASSGLDEQFF. The CDR3 nucleotides are TGTGCCAGCAGCGGACTCGATGAGCAGTTCTTC.

V usage is TRBV7-2 and J usage is TRBJ2-1; D tentatively fits TRBD1 or TRBD2 (5 bases each). With the DNA end fitting TRBJ2-7 better, the J assignment may be wrong. The V gene's germline CDR1 is SGHTA and CDR2 FQGNSA. The CDR3 length is 13 residues. The CDR3 bases are TGTGCCAGCAGCTCGGGGCTTGCCTACGAGCAGTACTTC. It yields the protein CASSSGLAYEQYF.

The chain has TRBV7-2 and TRBJ1-4; TRBD1 matches at 9 bases. This CDR3 region has 16 residues. After removal of 1 base from V and 10 bases from J, the junction contained 10 bases not matched to a gene. Germline V lookup: CDR1 SGHTA, CDR2 FQGNSA. The CDR3 DNA is TGTGCCAGCAGCTTAGGGGACAGGGTTGGTGGCGTAAAACTGTTTTTT. Translated, it gives CASSLGDRVGGVKLFF. The full variable domain, with the rest looked up from reference TRBV7-2 and TRBJ1-4, is GAGVSQSPSNKVTEKGKDVELRCDPISGHTALYWYRQSLGQGLEFLIYFQGNSAPDKSGLPSDRFSAERTGGSVSTLTIQRTQQEDSAVYLCASSLGDRVGGVKLFFGSGTQLSVL.

Only a few counts were recorded for this clonotype. The chain joins TRBV27 to TRBJ2-2; D possibly matches TRBD1 or TRBD2 (5 bases each). Germline assignment: CDR1 MNHEY and CDR2 SMNVEV (reference sequence). V was shortened by 7 bases and J by 2 bases, with 14 bases between the two germline ends. The CDR3 extends over 15 amino acids. The CDR3 bases are TGTGCCAGCACTCCGGGACGGATCAACACCGGGGAGCTGTTTTTT. Translation gives CASTPGRINTGELFF.

The chain joins TRBV7-6 to TRBJ2-3; possibly TRBD1 or TRBD2 for D (6 bases each). The CDR3 spans 15 residues. Germline values: CDR1 SGHVS, CDR2 FNYEAQ. V shed 2 bases and J shed 5 bases, with 14 bases lying between them. The CDR3 bases are TGTGCCAGCAGCTTAATAGGGGGGCCGAAAGATACGCAGTATTTT. Translating it yields CASSLIGGPKDTQYF.

There are a few counts of this clonotype. The chain joins TRBV24-1 to TRBJ1-2; D is unclear. The CDR3 is 13 residues long. CDR1 and CDR2 (germline): KGHDR, SFDVKD. Trimming left V 8 bases short and J 8 bases short, with 17 bases between. CDR3 DNA: TGTGCCACCAAAGGGTCAGACTATGAAGGCTACACCTTC. Its translation is CATKGSDYEGYTF.

This clonotype was picked up a small number of times. The chain combines TRBV20-1 with TRBJ2-3; TRBD2 aligns across 10 bases. The germline V gene encodes CDR1 DFQATT and CDR2 SNEGSKA (reference sequence). There are 16 residues in the CDR3. V dropped 1 base and J dropped 4; count of bases not matched to a gene: 8. The CDR3 DNA reads TGCAGTGCTAGAGCGGCTAGCGGGAGTATTGCAGATACGCAGTATTTT. It translates to CSARAASGSIADTQYF.

The chain carries TRBV4-3 and TRBJ2-4; D possibly corresponds to TRBD1 (5 bases). Germline-derived CDR1 and CDR2 are LGHNA and YSLEER. The V and J ends lost 1 base and 1 base respectively, with 14 bases between them. There are 17 residues in the CDR3. CDR3 residues: CASSQGVGESAKNIQYF. CDR3 in DNA: TGCGCCAGCAGCCAAGGGGTAGGGGAATCGGCCAAAAACATTCAGTACTTC.

This chain links TRBV18 with TRBJ2-5; weak D call: TRBD2 (6 bases). Looked up from germline, CDR1 is KGHSH and CDR2 is LQKENI. This CDR3 spans 18 amino acids. V shed 2 bases and J shed 6 bases, with 25 bases lying between them. The CDR3 DNA reads as TGTGCCAGCTCACCATTTGGCGGGGACGCTCCCTCGCAAAAGACCCAGTACTTC. Translation gives CASSPFGGDAPSQKTQYF.

This clonotype has ten or more counts. The rearrangement uses TRBV11-2 and TRBJ2-7; 9 bases align to TRBD2. The CDR3 spans 15 residues. In germline, CDR1 is SGHAT, CDR2 FQNNGV. Germline trimming cut 1 base from V and 4 bases from J; bases unmatched to any gene: 5. This CDR3 is CASSLATSGGYEQYF. The DNA of the CDR3 is TGTGCCAGCAGCTTAGCGACTAGCGGCGGTTACGAGCAGTACTTC.

This chain joins TRBV6-1 and TRBJ2-5, with TRBD2 matching over 10 bases. This CDR3 is 16 amino acids long. CDR1 and CDR2 (germline): MNHNS, SASEGT. The V and J ends lost 6 bases and 3 bases, in that order; junction bases with no gene match: 10. The CDR3 reads CASRPFRSGREETQYF. The CDR3 nucleotides read TGTGCCAGCAGACCCTTTAGAAGCGGGAGGGAAGAGACCCAGTACTTC.

The chain links TRBV6-1 to TRBJ1-2; D remains ambiguous. CDR1 is MNHNS, CDR2 SASEGT, per germline. V was shortened by 2 bases and J by 8 bases, with 12 bases between the two germline ends. The CDR3 is 13 amino acids. CDR3 sequence (DNA): TGTGCCAGCAGTGAATTTGAGAAACAGGGCTACACCTTC. Protein: CASSEFEKQGYTF.

The chain combines TRBV7-2 with TRBJ2-3; 12 positions match TRBD2. Germline CDR1 SGHTA, CDR2 FQGNSA. The CDR3 runs 17 residues. V was pared by 2 bases and J by 2 bases, with 5 bases of the junction left unmatched. CDR3 sequence (DNA): TGTGCCAGCAGCTTAACGACTAGCGGGGGTGCCACAGATACGCAGTATTTT. Amino acid sequence: CASSLTTSGGATDTQYF.

Comments on this clonotype: No conserved phenylalanine or tryptophan is present at the end of the CDR3, so a read error is the likely explanation. The V call is TRBV7-2, the J call TRBJ1-6; D call uncertain. Per germline, CDR1 SGHTA and CDR2 FQGNSA. The CDR3 spans 11 residues. V was pared by 1 base and J by 8 bases, with 0 bases between. Here the CDR3 reads CASSLDSPLHS. Here the CDR3 DNA reads TGTGCCAGCAGCTTAGATTCACCCCTCCACTCT.

This clonotype has just a few counts. At one of its ends the junction is not consistent with the germline gene, which may arise from a read error. The chain uses TRBV2 and TRBJ2-5; 10 nucleotides match TRBD2. Germline V gene lookup returns CDR1 SNHLY and CDR2 FYNNEI. This CDR3 region has 16 residues. The CDR3 region is CASSPRLLAGLETRYF. The CDR3 bases are TGTGCCAGCAGCCCAAGGCTACTAGCGGGGCTGGAGACCCGGTACTTC.

This clonotype occurred many times. The gene calls are TRBV12-3 or TRBV12-4 and TRBJ2-1; 11 nucleotides align to TRBD2. V lost 2 bases, J lost 9 bases, and 6 bases stayed unmatched. This CDR3 contains 15 residues. The CDR3 DNA follows: TGTGCCAGCAGTTTATCGGCTAGCGGGAGGACTGAGCAGTTCTTC. It specifies CASSLSASGRTEQFF.

The chain employs TRBV7-3 and TRBJ2-3; D gene ambiguous. V was pared by 4 bases and J by 4 bases, with 9 bases between. This CDR3 contains 13 residues. CDR1 and CDR2 (germline): SGHTA, FQGTGA. CDR3 DNA sequence: TGTGCCAGCAGCTGGGGTATCGCAGATACGCAGTATTTT. Protein product: CASSWGIADTQYF.

The chain uses TRBV29-1 and TRBJ2-7; 9 bases map to TRBD1. The CDR3 length is 13 residues. Trimming at V came to 2 bases and at J to 9 bases, leaving 8 bases not matched to a gene. Germline V lookup: CDR1 SQVTM, CDR2 ANQGSEA. The CDR3 nucleotides read TGCAGCGTTGAAAGGGACAGGGCTGGCGGGCAGTACTTC. This sequence encodes CSVERDRAGGQYF.